The 10 T cell receptor beta chains given below trace back to one sample, sequenced in a study of technical replicates of blood from several donors. The method was immunoSEQ multiplex PCR; TCRdb's version includes in-frame clones alone and lacks a portion of them. The repertoire holds over 55,000 clones, roughly 95% seen once, with roughly 3.1% in the top ten. Sequenced: PBMCs. The receptors were gathered from a human donor in good health. Some clones in this sample may be carry-over from other donors' samples.

The J gene is TRBJ1-1, the V gene TRBV7-3; D ambiguous. CDR1 and CDR2 (germline): SGHTA, FQGTGA. CDR3 length: 13 residues. The germline V and J ends were trimmed by 0 bases and 1 base, with 3 bases remaining between them. Here the CDR3 reads CASSLTRNTEAFF. Here the CDR3 DNA reads TGTGCCAGCAGCTTAACGAGGAACACTGAAGCTTTCTTT.

Only a few counts were recorded for this clone. V and J are TRBV5-6 and TRBJ1-5, with 7 bases identical to TRBD1. Per the germline V gene, CDR1 is SGHDT and CDR2 is YYEEEE. This CDR3 region has 15 residues. V trimming: 4 bases; J trimming: 4 bases; junction bases outside the gene matches: 8. The CDR3: CASSTTGWGNQPQHF. The CDR3 bases are TGTGCCAGCAGCACGACAGGGTGGGGGAATCAGCCCCAGCATTTT. The variable domain in full, with the rest retrieved from reference TRBV5-6 and TRBJ1-5, is DAGVTQSPTHLIKTRGQQVTLRCSPKSGHDTVSWYQQALGQGPQFIFQYYEEEERQRGNFPDRFSGHQFPNYSSELNVNALLLGDSALYLCASSTTGWGNQPQHFGDGTRLSIL.

This chain connects TRBV10-3 to TRBJ2-7; 11 nucleotides match TRBD2. Germline V gene sequence: CDR1 ENHRY, CDR2 SYGVKD. CDR3 length: 14 residues. The V gene end was trimmed by 2 bases and the J gene end by 5 bases; junction bases not matched to a gene: 2. In nucleotides, the CDR3 is TGTGCCATCAGTGAGCCGGGACTAGCGGACGAGCAGTACTTC. Amino acids: CAISEPGLADEQYF.

The rearrangement joins TRBV7-9 to TRBJ2-1, with no clear D. The CDR3 loop spans 11 amino acids. The V gene lost 6 bases and the J gene lost 4 bases, with 4 bases spanning the gap. Germline V gene lookup returns CDR1 SEHNR and CDR2 FQNEAQ (reference sequence). The CDR3, as DNA: TGTGCCAGCAGGACTTACAATGAGCAGTTCTTC. As protein: CASRTYNEQFF.

The chain is built from TRBV7-2 and TRBJ2-6; TRBD1 matches at 9 bases. The CDR3 spans 15 residues. The ends lost 5 bases at V and 7 bases at J; junction bases unmatched: 6. Germline CDR1 is SGHTA and CDR2 is FQGNSA. Written as DNA, the CDR3 is TGTGCCAGCAGCGCGGGACAGGGTGGTGCCAACGTCCTGACTTTC. Its protein product is CASSAGQGGANVLTF.

The rearrangement links TRBV10-3 to TRBJ2-1; 11 bases map to TRBD2. This CDR3 comprises 15 residues. Per the germline V gene, CDR1 is ENHRY and CDR2 is SYGVKD. Unmatched junction bases numbered 8, after V lost 4 bases and J lost 9 bases. The CDR3 sequence: CAISGTSGGALEQFF. The CDR3 nucleotides are TGTGCCATCAGTGGTACTAGCGGGGGAGCGCTTGAGCAGTTCTTC.

This sequence joins TRBV5-8 and TRBJ2-1, with 11 bases fitting TRBD2. J was trimmed by 2 bases and V by 4 bases; bases with no gene match: 8. The CDR3 totals 17 residues. Germline-derived CDR1 and CDR2 are SGHTS and YDEGEE. CDR3 sequence (DNA): TGTGCCAGCAGCCCGGGGGTAGCGGGGGGGCCCTACAATGAGCAGTTCTTC. This sequence encodes CASSPGVAGGPYNEQFF.

This clone was picked up one time. This chain links TRBV9 with TRBJ1-1; D perhaps matches TRBD1 (6 bases). This CDR3 spans 13 amino acids. V lost 2 bases and J lost 11, with 16 bases in between. Germline loops: CDR1 SGDLS, CDR2 YYNGEE. The CDR3 DNA reads TGTGCCAGCAGCGTCGATTCCGGGACAAGTGCTTTCTTT. Translating gives CASSVDSGTSAFF.

The rearrangement links TRBV7-6 to TRBJ2-1; TRBD2 aligns across 11 bases. This CDR3 has 14 amino acids. Germline assignment: CDR1 SGHVS and CDR2 FNYEAQ. V lost 7 bases and J lost 6; bases outside the gene matches: 5. CDR3 bases: TGTGCCAGCACCAACGGACTAGCGGGCAATGAGCAGTTCTTC. Its protein product is CASTNGLAGNEQFF.

This clone appeared once. The chain recombines TRBV29-1 with TRBJ2-7; 11 bases align to TRBD1. Losses at the gene ends were 6 bases for V and 6 bases for J; bases not matched to a gene: 10. The CDR3 sequence is 14 residues long. Germline values: CDR1 SQVTM, CDR2 ANQGSEA. The CDR3 here is CSVSGQGASIEQYF. The CDR3 nucleotides are TGCAGCGTGAGCGGACAGGGGGCGTCTATCGAGCAGTACTTC.